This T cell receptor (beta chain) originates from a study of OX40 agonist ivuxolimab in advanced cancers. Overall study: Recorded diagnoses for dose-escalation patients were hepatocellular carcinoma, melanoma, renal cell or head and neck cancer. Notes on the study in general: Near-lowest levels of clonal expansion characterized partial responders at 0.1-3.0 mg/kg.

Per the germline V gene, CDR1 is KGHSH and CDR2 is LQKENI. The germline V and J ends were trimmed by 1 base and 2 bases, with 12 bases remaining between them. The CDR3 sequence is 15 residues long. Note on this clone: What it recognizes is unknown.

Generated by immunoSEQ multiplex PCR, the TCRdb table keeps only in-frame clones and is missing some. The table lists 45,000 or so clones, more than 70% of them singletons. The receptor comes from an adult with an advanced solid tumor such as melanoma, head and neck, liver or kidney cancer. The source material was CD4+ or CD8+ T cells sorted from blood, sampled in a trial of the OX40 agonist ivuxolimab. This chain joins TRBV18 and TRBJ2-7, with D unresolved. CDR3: CASSPLGQTTYEQYF. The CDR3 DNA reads TGTGCCAGCTCACCACTTGGGCAGACCACCTACGAGCAGTACTTC.